This T cell receptor beta chain came from a study of Graves' ophthalmopathy and Graves' hyperthyroidism. Study conclusions and caveats: Among thyroid clonotypes expanded above 0.001 frequency, most also appeared in blood. A 13-signature model separated ophthalmopathy from stable hyperthyroidism, reaching 87.88% sensitivity and 81.08% specificity cross-validated.

Germline values: CDR1 MDHEN, CDR2 SYDVKM. The CDR3 loop spans 12 amino acids. This clonotype appeared many times. Its antigen is unknown. A much larger clone differs from this one at a single base, so this may be a read error. PBMCs came from approximately 10 ml of fresh peripheral blood. The authors amplified TCR beta CDR3 regions, and they did so from RNA transcripts for repertoire sequencing. Second-round multiplex PCR came after a first-round RT-PCR that employed HTBI primers. TCRdb independently ran MiXCR on the multiplex PCR reads; one entry per CDR3 protein. The repertoire holds roughly 420,000 distinct CDR3 sequences, with roughly 21% as singletons.

V gene TRBV28 combines with J gene TRBJ2-4; TRBD2 agrees at 7 bases. The TCR was taken from a woman between 18 and 29 years old with stable Graves' hyperthyroidism. The sequencing sample was made of peripheral blood. CDR3 sequence reads: CASSLGGNIKYF. The CDR3 nucleotides read TGTGCCAGCAGTTTGGGGGGGAACATTAAGTACTTC.